What follows describes a single TCR beta chain. Antigen specificity is unknown. MiXCR, applied by TCRdb to the reads, yields one record per CDR3 protein. The sample has approximately 730,000 distinct CDR3 sequences, almost 30% seen once. The data are from a study of T cell repertoires in cytomegalovirus infection. Study summary: Alongside well-studied HLA-B-restricted CMV epitopes, recently identified HLA-C-restricted CMV epitopes were also used. CMV infection and matching HLA type were both indicated by public TCR beta signatures. Findings and limits, study-wide: Ex vivo responses were dominated by HLA-C-restricted CMV-specific TCR beta clonotypes. Summed frequency of public TCR beta families distinguished CMV carriers with the relevant HLA.

The V end was cut by 6 bases, the J end by 0 bases, with 15 bases between. Per germline, CDR1 SQVTM and CDR2 ANQGSEA. The CDR3 covers 15 residues. The source material was cultured CD8+ T cells from PBMCs, sampled from culture after CMV antigen stimulation. The gene calls are TRBV29-1 and TRBJ1-5, with no clear D. The receptor comes from a human donor in good health (CMV status not recorded). Some clones in this sample may be carry-over from other donors' samples. The CDR3 DNA reads TGCAGCGTCCGCACGCAACAGAGTAGCAATCAGCCCCAGCATTTT. It yields the protein CSVRTQQSSNQPQHF.